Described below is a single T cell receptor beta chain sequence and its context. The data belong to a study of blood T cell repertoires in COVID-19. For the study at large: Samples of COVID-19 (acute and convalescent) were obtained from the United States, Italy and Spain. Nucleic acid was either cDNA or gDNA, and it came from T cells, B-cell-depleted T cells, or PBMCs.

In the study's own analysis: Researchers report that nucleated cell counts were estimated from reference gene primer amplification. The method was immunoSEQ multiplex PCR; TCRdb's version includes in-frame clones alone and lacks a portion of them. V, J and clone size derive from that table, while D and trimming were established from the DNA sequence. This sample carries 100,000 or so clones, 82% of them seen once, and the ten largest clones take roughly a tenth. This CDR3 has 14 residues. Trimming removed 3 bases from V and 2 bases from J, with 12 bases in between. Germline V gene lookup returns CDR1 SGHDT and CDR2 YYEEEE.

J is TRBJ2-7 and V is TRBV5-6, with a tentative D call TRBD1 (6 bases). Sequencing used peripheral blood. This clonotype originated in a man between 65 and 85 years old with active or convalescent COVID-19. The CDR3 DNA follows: TGTGCCAGCAGCTACTCGGGACACCCCTACGAGCAGTACTTC. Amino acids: CASSYSGHPYEQYF.